The subject of this entry is one T cell receptor (beta chain). Antigen: not known. These data originate in a study of a mutant IDH1 vaccine in newly diagnosed glioma. Some clones are missing from TCRdb's copy, which holds only in-frame ones; the method was immunoSEQ multiplex PCR. The sample consists of around 35,000 clones, around 85% of them appearing once. Time point noted: week 5, during vaccination. Each dose delivered 300 ug of mutant IDH1 20-mer peptide subcutaneously with imiquimod. Donors harbored newly found WHO grade 3 or 4 IDH1-mutant, ATRX-lost astrocytomas. The TCR was taken from a man between 25 and 39 years old with glioma. The sample was PBMCs, taken from a glioma patient whose treatment included an IDH1 peptide vaccine.

CDR3 coding DNA: TGCAGCGTTGGGGGGACGGCTACCTACGAGCAGTACTTC. Translating it yields CSVGGTATYEQYF. V gene TRBV29-1 combines with J gene TRBJ2-7, with D perhaps matching TRBD1 or TRBD2 (5 bases each). V lost 4 bases and J lost 2, with 12 bases in between. Germline V CDR1 and CDR2: SQVTM, ANQGSEA. This CDR3 spans 13 amino acids.